This is a list of T cell receptor beta chains from one sample in a study of Ad26.COV2.S vaccination and SARS-CoV-2 variants. TCRdb's copy holds only in-frame clones and misses some; the assay was immunoSEQ multiplex PCR. The data contain some 340,000 clones, roughly 84% of them singletons. Material: peripheral blood, obtained in a trial of Ad26.COV2.S vaccine versus placebo. These receptors came from a person aged 18-65 years who received the Ad26.COV2.S COVID-19 vaccine or a placebo. CDR3s include the opening cysteine and the closing phenylalanine or tryptophan. The D gene is left open where the match is weak. Clone size is given for some rows only: seen once, a few or many times, or a class if the clone is expanded.

clone size | CDR3 length | D gene | J gene | V gene | CDR3 DNA | CDR3 protein
few | 14 | - | TRBJ1-5 | TRBV19 | TGTGCCAGTAGTACTCAGGGAGATCGGCAGCCCCAGCATTTT | CASSTQGDRQPQHF
- | 15 | TRBD1 | TRBJ1-1 | TRBV5-4 | TGTGCCAGCAGCAAAGGGACAGGGGAGAACACTGAAGCTTTCTTT | CASSKGTGENTEAFF
once | 17 | TRBD2 | TRBJ2-3 | TRBV6-1 | TGTGCCAGCAGTGATCCTGGACTAGCGGGTTTCCAGCGGACGCAGTATTTT | CASSDPGLAGFQRTQYF
- | 13 | - | TRBJ2-7 | TRBV6-5 | TGTGCCAGCAGTTTGAGGGGGATCTACGAGCAGTACTTC | CASSLRGIYEQYF
- | 15 | - | TRBJ2-3 | TRBV5-1 | TGCGCCAGCAGCCCTTACTCAAGGGGCACAGATACGCAGTATTTT | CASSPYSRGTDTQYF
- | 15 | TRBD2 | TRBJ2-1 | TRBV5-1 | TGCGCCAGCAGCTTGGGGACTAGATCTATTGATGAGCAGTTCTTC | CASSLGTRSIDEQFF
- | 14 | - | TRBJ1-5 | TRBV15 | TGTGCCACCAGCAGGGGGGGAATCAGTCAGCCCCAGCATTTT | CATSRGGISQPQHF
- | 15 | - | TRBJ1-6 | TRBV20-1 | TGCAGTGCTAGTTTCCTCAAAGGTAATAATTCACCCCTCCACTTT | CSASFLKGNNSPLHF
- | 15 | - | TRBJ2-5 | TRBV6-5 | TGTGCCAGCAGTCTTCCGGGCTCCTCCCAAGAGACCCAGTACTTC | CASSLPGSSQETQYF
- | 17 | - | TRBJ2-3 | TRBV23-1 | TGCGCCAGCAGTCGTTGGGGACAAAGGGGCATCACAGATACGCAGTATTTT | CASSRWGQRGITDTQYF
- | 16 | - | TRBJ2-2 | TRBV11-2 | TGTGCCAGCAGCGCCTGGGCGGGGGCCAACACCGGGGAGCTGTTTTTT | CASSAWAGANTGELFF
- | 13 | - | TRBJ1-2 | TRBV10-2 | TGCGCCAGCAGTGAGGTCGAAGGGGGGGGCTACACCTTC | CASSEVEGGGYTF
- | 15 | - | TRBJ1-3 | TRBV30 | TGTGCCTGGAGGAAGCAGGGACTTCTTGGAAACACCATATATTTT | CAWRKQGLLGNTIYF
- | 13 | - | TRBJ2-7 | TRBV2 | TGTGCCAGCAGTGACGGAACAACCTACGAGCAGTACTTC | CASSDGTTYEQYF
- | 16 | TRBD1 | TRBJ1-4 | TRBV5-1 | TGCGCCAGCAGCTTGGGGACAGGTACAACTAATGAAAAACTGTTTTTT | CASSLGTGTTNEKLFF
- | 16 | - | TRBJ1-5 | TRBV6-5 | TGTGCCAGCAGTTACCCCCCACAGGTGATCAATCAGCCCCAGCATTTT | CASSYPPQVINQPQHF
- | 13 | TRBD2 | TRBJ2-3 | TRBV6-2/TRBV6-3 | TGTGCCAGCAGTTTCCTACTAGCGGGGGGGTGGTATTTT | CASSFLLAGGWYF